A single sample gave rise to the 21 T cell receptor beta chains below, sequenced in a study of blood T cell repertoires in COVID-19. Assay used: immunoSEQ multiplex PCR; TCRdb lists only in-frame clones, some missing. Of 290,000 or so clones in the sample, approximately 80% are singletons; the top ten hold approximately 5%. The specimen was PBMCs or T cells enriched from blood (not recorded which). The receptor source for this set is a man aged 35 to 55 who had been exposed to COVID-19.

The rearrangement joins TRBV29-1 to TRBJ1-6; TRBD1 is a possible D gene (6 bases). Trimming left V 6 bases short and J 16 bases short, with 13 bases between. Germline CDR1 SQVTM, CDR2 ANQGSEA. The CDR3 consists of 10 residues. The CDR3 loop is CSVEDQGLHF. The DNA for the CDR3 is TGCAGCGTAGAGGACCAGGGGCTCCACTTT.

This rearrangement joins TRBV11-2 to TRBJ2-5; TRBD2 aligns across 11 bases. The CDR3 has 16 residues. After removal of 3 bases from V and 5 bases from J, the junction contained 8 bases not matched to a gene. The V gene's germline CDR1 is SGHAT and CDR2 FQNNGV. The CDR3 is CASSFRLAGMAETQYF. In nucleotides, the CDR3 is TGTGCCAGCAGCTTTCGACTAGCGGGGATGGCGGAGACCCAGTACTTC.

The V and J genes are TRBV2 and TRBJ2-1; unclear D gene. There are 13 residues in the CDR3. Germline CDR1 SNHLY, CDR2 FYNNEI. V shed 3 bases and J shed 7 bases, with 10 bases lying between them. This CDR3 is CASSDTLRNEQFF. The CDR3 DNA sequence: TGTGCCAGCAGTGATACTTTGAGAAATGAGCAGTTCTTC.

DNA of the CDR3: TGCGCCAGCAGAACTCCGGGGGGTTCGAACACCGGGGAGCTGTTTTTT. This codes for CASRTPGGSNTGELFF. The chain uses TRBV5-1 and TRBJ2-2; TRBD2 matches 7 bases. The V segment lost 5 bases and the J segment 0 bases; nucleotides outside the gene matches: 7. This CDR3 has 16 residues. CDR1 is SGHRS and CDR2 is YFSETQ in the germline V gene.

CDR3: CASSLGTVSGNTIYF. The DNA for the CDR3 is TGTGCCAGCAGCTTAGGGACAGTCTCTGGAAACACCATATATTTT. This chain connects TRBV7-9 to TRBJ1-3, with D possibly being TRBD1 (6 bases). The germline gives CDR1 SEHNR, CDR2 FQNEAQ (reference sequence). V lost 1 base and J lost 0, with 7 bases in between. This CDR3 has 15 residues.

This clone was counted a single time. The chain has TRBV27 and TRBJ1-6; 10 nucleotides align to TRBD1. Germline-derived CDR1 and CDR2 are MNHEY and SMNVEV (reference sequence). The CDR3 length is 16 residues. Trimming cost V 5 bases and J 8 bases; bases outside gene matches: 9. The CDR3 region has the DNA TGTGCCAGCAGTCCCCGGGACAGGGGAGGGGATTCACCCCTCCACTTT. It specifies CASSPRDRGGDSPLHF.

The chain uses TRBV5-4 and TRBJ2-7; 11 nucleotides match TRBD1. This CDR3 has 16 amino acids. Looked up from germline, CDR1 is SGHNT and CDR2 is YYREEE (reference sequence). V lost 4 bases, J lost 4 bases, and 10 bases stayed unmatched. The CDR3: CASSQTGTGGKYEQYF. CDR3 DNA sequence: TGTGCCAGCAGCCAGACTGGGACAGGGGGAAAGTACGAGCAGTACTTC.

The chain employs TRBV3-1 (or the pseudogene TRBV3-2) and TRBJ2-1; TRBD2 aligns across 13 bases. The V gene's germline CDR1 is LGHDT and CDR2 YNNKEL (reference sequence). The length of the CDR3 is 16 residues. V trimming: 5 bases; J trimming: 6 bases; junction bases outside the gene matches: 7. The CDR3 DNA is TGTGCCAGCAGCGACGGACTAGCGGGAGTAAGCAATGAGCAGTTCTTC. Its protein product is CASSDGLAGVSNEQFF.

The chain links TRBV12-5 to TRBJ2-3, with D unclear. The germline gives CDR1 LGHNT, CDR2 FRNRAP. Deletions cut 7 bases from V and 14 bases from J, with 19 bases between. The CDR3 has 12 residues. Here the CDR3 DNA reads TGTGCTAGTGTCCTATCTACCCGGAGATGGTATTTT. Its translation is CASVLSTRRWYF.

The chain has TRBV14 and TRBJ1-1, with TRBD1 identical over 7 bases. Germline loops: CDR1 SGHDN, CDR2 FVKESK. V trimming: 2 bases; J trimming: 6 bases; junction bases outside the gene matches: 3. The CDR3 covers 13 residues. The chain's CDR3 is CASSQFQGAEAFF. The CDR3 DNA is TGTGCCAGCAGCCAATTTCAGGGGGCTGAAGCTTTCTTT.

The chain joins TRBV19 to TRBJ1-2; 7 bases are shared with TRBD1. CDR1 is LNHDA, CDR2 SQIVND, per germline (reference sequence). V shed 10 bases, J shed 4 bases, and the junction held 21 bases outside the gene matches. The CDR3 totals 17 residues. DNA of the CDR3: TGTGCCACCTGGGCCCAAGTTTCAGGGGGATCTAGCTATGGCTACACCTTC. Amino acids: CATWAQVSGGSSYGYTF.

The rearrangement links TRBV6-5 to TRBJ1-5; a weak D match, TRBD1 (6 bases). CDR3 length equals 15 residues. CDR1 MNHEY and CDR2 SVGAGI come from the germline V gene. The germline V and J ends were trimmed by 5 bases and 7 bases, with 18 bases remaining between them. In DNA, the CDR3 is TGTGCCAGCAGTCCCGCGGGGGCGGTCAAACAGCCCCAGCATTTT. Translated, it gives CASSPAGAVKQPQHF.

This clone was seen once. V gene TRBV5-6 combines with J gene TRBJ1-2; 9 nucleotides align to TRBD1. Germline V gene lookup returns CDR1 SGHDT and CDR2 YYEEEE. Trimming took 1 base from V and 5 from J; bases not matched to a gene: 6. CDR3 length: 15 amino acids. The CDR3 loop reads CASSLTRDRAYGYTF. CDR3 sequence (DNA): TGTGCCAGCAGCTTGACCCGGGACAGGGCTTATGGCTACACCTTC.

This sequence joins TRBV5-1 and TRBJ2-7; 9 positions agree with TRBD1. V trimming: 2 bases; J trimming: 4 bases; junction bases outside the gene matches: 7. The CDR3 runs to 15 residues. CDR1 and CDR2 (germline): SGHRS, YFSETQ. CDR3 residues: CASSFQGQGKYEQYF. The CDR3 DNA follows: TGCGCCAGCAGCTTCCAGGGACAGGGAAAATACGAGCAGTACTTC.

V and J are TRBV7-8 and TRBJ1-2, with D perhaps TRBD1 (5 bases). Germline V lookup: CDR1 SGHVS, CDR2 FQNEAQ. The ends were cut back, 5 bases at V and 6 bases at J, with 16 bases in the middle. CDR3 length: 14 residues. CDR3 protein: CASSPPQGWDGYTF. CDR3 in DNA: TGTGCCAGCAGCCCACCCCAGGGTTGGGATGGCTACACCTTC. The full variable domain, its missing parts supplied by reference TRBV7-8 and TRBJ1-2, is GAGVSQSPRYKVAKRGQDVALRCDPISGHVSLFWYQQALGQGPEFLTYFQNEAQLDKSGLPSDRFFAERPEGSVSTLKIQRTQQEDSAVYLCASSPPQGWDGYTFGSGTRLTVV.

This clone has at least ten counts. The CDR3 sequence: CAWDQGDNQPQHF. DNA for the CDR3: TGTGCCTGGGATCAAGGAGACAATCAGCCCCAGCATTTT. The J gene is TRBJ1-5, the V gene TRBV30; no firm D call. Germline V gene sequence: CDR1 GTSNPN, CDR2 SVGIG (reference sequence). CDR3 length: 13 residues. Trimming shortened V by 5 bases and J by 3 bases, and 11 bases separated the two germline ends.

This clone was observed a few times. This CDR3 is CASSRGIGAYEQYF. CDR3 DNA: TGTGCCAGCAGCCGGGGGATTGGGGCCTACGAGCAGTACTTC. The chain employs TRBV7-9 and TRBJ2-7, with a weak D call TRBD2 (6 bases). This CDR3 spans 14 amino acids. V was cut by 5 bases and J by 2 bases, with 13 bases left in between. Per germline, CDR1 SEHNR and CDR2 FQNEAQ (reference sequence).

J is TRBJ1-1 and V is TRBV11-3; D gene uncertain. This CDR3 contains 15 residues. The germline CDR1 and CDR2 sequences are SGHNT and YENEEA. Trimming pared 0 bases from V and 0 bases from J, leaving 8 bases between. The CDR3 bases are TGTGCCAGCAGCTTAGATCGGAGGATGAACACTGAAGCTTTCTTT. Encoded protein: CASSLDRRMNTEAFF. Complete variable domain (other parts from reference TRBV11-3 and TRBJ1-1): EAGVVQSPRYKIIEKKQPVAFWCNPISGHNTLYWYLQNLGQGPELLIRYENEEAVDDSQLPKDRFSAERLKGVDSTLKIQPAELGDSAVYLCASSLDRRMNTEAFFGQGTRLTVV.

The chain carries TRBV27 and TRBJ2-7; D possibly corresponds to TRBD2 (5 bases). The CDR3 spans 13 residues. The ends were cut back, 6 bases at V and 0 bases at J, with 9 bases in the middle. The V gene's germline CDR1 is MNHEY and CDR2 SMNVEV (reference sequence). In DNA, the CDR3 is TGTGCCAGCAGGAGGGATTACTCCTACGAGCAGTACTTC. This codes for CASRRDYSYEQYF.

CDR3 in DNA: TGTGCCTGGAATTCCGGGAGACTAGATTTTGACGAGCAGTACTTC. It is translated as CAWNSGRLDFDEQYF. The chain links TRBV30 to TRBJ2-7; the D gene is possibly TRBD2 (6 bases). The CDR3 totals 15 residues. V was pared by 4 bases and J by 5 bases, with 21 bases between. CDR1 is GTSNPN and CDR2 is SVGIG in the germline V gene (reference sequence).

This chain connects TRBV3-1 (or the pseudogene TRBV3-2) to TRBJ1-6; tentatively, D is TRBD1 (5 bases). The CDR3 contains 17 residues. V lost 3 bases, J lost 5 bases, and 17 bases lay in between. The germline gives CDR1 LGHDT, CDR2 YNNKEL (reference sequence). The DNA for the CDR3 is TGTGCCAGCAGCCACTTTCCTCGGACACAAAATAATTCACCCCTCCACTTT. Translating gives CASSHFPRTQNNSPLHF.